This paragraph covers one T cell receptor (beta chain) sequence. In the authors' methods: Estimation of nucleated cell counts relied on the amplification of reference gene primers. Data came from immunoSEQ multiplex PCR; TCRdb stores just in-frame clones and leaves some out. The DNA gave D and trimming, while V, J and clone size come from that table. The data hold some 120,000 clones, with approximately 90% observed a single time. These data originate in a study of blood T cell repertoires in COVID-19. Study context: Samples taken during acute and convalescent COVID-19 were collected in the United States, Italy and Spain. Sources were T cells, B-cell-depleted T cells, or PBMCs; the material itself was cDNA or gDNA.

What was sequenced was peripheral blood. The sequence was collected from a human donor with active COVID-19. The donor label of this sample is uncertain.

For the CDR3, the DNA is TGTGCCAGCAGTTTACTAGCGGGGGGAACAGATACGCAGTATTTT. It specifies CASSLLAGGTDTQYF. V and J are TRBV2 and TRBJ2-3, with TRBD2 matching over 12 bases. The CDR3 has 15 amino acids. J was trimmed by 3 bases and V by 5 bases; bases with no gene match: 3. Germline V gene data show CDR1 as SNHLY and CDR2 as FYNNEI.